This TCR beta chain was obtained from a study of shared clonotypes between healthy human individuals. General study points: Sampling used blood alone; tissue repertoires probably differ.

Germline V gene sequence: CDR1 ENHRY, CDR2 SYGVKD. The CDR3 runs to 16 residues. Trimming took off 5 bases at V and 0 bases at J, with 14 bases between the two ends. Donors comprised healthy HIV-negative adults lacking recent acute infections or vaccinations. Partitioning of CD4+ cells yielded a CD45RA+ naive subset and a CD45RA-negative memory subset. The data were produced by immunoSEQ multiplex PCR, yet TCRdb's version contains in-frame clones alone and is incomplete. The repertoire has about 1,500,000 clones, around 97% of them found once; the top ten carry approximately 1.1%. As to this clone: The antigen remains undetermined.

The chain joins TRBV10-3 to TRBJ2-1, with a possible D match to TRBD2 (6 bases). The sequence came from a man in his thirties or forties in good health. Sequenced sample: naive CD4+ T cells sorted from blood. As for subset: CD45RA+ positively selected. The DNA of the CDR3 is TGTGCCATCAGTTCGCTTCGGGAGAGCTCCTACAATGAGCAGTTCTTC. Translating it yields CAISSLRESSYNEQFF.